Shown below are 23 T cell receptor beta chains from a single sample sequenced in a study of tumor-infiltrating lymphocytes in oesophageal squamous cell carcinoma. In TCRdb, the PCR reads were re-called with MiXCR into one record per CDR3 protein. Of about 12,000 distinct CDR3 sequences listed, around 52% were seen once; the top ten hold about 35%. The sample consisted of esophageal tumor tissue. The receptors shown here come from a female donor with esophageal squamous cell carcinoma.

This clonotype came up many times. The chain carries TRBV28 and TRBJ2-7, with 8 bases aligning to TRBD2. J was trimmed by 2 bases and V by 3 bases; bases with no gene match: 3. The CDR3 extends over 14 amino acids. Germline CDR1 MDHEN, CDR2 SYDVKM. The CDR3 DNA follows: TGTGCCAGCAGTTTCCAGCGGGAGCCCTACGAGCAGTACTTC. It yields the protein CASSFQREPYEQYF.

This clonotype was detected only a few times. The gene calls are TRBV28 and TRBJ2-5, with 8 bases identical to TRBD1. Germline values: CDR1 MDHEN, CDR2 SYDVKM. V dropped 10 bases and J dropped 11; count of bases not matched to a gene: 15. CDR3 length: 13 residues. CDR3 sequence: CATVGQGAAEQYF. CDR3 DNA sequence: TGTGCCACCGTGGGGCAGGGGGCAGCTGAGCAGTACTTC.

The CDR3 DNA sequence: TGTGCCAGCAGCTTCAAGCAGAACACCGGGGAGCTGTTTTTT. The encoded protein is CASSFKQNTGELFF. The chain carries TRBV11-3 and TRBJ2-2, with unresolved D. Germline loops: CDR1 SGHNT, CDR2 YENEEA. V gave up 3 bases and J gave up 1 base, with 6 bases separating them. This CDR3 region has 14 residues.

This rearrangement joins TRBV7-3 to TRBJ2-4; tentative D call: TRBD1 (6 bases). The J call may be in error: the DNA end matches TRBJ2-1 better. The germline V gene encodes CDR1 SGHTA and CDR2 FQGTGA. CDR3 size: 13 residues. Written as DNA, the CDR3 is TGTGCCAGCAGCTCAGGGGCGTACAATGAGCAGTTCTTC. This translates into CASSSGAYNEQFF.

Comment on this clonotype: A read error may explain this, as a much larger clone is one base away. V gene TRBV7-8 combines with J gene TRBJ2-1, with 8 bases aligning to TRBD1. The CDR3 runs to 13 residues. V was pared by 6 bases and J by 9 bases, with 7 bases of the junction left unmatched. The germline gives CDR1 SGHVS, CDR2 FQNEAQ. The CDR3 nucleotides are TGTGCCAGCAGTTCGGACAGGGACGGTGAGCAGTTCTTC. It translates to CASSSDRDGEQFF.

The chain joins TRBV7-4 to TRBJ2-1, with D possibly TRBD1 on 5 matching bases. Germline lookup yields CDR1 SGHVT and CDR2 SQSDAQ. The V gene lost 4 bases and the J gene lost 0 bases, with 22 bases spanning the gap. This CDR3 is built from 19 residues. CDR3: CASSSLAPPTVRSYNEQFF. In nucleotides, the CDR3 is TGTGCCAGCAGCTCCTTGGCACCTCCGACAGTCCGCTCCTACAATGAGCAGTTCTTC.

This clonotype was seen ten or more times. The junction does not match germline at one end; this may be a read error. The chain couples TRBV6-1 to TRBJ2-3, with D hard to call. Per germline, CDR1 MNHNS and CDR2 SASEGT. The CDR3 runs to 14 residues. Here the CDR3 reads CASTEAVFADTQYF. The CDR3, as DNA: TGTGCCAGCACTGAAGCCGTTTTTGCAGATACGCAGTATTTT.

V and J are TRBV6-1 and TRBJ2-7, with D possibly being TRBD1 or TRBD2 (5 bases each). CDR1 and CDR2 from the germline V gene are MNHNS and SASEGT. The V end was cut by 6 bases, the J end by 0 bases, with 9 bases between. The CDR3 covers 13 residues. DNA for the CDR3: TGTGCCAGCAGACCGGGGCTCTCCTACGAGCAGTACTTC. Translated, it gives CASRPGLSYEQYF.

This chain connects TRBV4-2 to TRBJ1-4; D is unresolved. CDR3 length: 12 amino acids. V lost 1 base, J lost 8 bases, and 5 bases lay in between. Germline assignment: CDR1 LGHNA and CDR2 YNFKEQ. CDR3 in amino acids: CASSQVGEKLFF. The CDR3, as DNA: TGTGCCAGCAGCCAAGTTGGGGAAAAACTGTTTTTT.

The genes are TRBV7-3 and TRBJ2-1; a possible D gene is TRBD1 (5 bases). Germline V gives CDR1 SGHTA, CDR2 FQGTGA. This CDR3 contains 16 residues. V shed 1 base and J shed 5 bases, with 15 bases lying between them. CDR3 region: CASSLKGYGWDNEQFF. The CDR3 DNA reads TGTGCCAGCAGCTTAAAGGGGTACGGGTGGGACAATGAGCAGTTCTTC.

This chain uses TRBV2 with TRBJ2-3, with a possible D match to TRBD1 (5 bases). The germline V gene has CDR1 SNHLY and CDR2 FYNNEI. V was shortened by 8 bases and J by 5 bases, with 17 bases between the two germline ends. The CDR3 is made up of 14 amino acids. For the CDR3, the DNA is TGTGCCAGCGCGGCAGGGATAGAAGGAGATACGCAGTATTTT. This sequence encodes CASAAGIEGDTQYF. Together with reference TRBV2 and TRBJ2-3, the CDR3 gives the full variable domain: EPEVTQTPSHQVTQMGQEVILRCVPISNHLYFYWYRQILGQKVEFLVSFYNNEISEKSEIFDDQFSVERPDGSNFTLKIRSTKLEDSAMYFCASAAGIEGDTQYFGPGTRLTVL.

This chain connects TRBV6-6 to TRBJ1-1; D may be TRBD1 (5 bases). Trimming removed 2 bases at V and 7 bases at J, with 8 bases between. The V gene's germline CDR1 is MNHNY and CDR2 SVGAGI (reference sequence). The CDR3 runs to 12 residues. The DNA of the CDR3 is TGTGCCAGCAGTTACATAGGGGATGAAGCTTTCTTT. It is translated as CASSYIGDEAFF.

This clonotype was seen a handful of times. The CDR3 sequence: CASSPWGKGYTF. In nucleotides, the CDR3 is TGTGCCAGCAGCCCCTGGGGGAAGGGCTACACCTTC. The chain has TRBV7-8 and TRBJ1-2; D may be TRBD1 (5 bases). The V gene's germline CDR1 is SGHVS and CDR2 FQNEAQ. This CDR3 spans 12 amino acids. Between the trimmed V and J ends, which lost 5 bases and 8 bases, there was a span of 12 bases.

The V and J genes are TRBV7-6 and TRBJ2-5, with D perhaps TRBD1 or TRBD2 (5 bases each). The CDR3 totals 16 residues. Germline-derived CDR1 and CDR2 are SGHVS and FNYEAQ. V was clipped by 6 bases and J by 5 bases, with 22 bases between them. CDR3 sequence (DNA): TGTGCCAGCAGGAAGAGGGGCTCCGACGTTGGGGAGACCCAGTACTTC. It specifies CASRKRGSDVGETQYF.

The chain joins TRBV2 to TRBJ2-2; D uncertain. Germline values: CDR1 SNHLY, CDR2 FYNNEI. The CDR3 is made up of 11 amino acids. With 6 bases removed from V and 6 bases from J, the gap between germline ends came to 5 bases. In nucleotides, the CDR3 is TGTGCCAGCAGCCAGGCCGGGGAGCTGTTTTTT. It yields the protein CASSQAGELFF.

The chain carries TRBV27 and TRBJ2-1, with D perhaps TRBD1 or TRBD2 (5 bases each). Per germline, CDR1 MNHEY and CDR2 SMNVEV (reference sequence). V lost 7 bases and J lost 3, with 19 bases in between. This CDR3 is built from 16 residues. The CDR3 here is CASTSESGRFYNEQFF. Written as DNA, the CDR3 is TGTGCCAGCACCTCCGAGTCGGGACGGTTCTACAATGAGCAGTTCTTC.

The CDR3 region is CASSSDRAYGYTF. CDR3 DNA sequence: TGTGCCAGCAGTTCCGACAGGGCTTATGGCTACACCTTC. J is TRBJ1-2 and V is TRBV27; the match to TRBD1 covers 7 bases. Looked up from germline, CDR1 is MNHEY and CDR2 is SMNVEV (reference sequence). This CDR3 has 13 residues. The V gene end was trimmed by 4 bases and the J gene end by 5 bases; junction bases not matched to a gene: 4.

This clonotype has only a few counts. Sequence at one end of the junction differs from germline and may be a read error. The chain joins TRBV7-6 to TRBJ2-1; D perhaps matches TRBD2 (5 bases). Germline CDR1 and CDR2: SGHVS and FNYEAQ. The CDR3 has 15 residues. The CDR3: CASSLSPTRANEQFF. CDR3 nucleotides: TGTGCTAGCAGCTTAAGCCCCACGAGGGCCAATGAGCAGTTCTTC.

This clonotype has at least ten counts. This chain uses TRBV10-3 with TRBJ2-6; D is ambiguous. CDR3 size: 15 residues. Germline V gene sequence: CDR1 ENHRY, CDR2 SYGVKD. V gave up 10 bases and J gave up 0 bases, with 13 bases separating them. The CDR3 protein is CATHSQYSGANVLTF. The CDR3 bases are TGTGCCACCCACTCTCAGTACTCTGGGGCCAACGTCCTGACTTTC.

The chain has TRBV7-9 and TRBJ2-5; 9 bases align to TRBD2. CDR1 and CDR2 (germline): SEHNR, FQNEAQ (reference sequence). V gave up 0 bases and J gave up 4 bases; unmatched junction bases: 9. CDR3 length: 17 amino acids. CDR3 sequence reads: CASSLATIAGVRETQYF. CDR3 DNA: TGTGCCAGCAGCTTAGCGACTATAGCGGGAGTTCGAGAGACCCAGTACTTC.

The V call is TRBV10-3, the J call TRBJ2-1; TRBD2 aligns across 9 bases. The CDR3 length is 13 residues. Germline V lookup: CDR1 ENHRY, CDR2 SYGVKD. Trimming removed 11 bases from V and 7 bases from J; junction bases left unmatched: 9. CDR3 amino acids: CAQASGEGNEQFF. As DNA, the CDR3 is TGTGCCCAGGCTAGCGGGGAAGGGAATGAGCAGTTCTTC.

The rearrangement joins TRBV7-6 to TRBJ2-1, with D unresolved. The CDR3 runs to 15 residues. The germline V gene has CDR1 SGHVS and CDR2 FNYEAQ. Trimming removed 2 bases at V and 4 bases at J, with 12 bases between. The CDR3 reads CASSLRADRYNEQFF. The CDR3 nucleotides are TGTGCCAGCAGCTTAAGAGCAGACCGGTACAATGAGCAGTTCTTC.

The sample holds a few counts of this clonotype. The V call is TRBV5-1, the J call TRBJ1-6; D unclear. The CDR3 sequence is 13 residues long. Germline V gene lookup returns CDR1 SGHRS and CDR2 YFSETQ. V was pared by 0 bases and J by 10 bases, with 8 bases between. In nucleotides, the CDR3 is TGCGCCAGCAGCTTGGTGACATACTCACCCCTCCACTTT. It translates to CASSLVTYSPLHF.